This TCR beta chain was recovered during a study of cytomegalovirus exposure and HLA in healthy donors (dated by TCRdb to about 2017). At the level of the whole study: An earlier analysis of a few hundred of the donors reported 276 Gb of sequence data and 95 million to 120 million unique TCR beta sequences obtained from 150 million to 200 million T cells. Around 330 gigabases of sequencing data and around 85 million unique TCR sequences made up an early release that covered some 640 HLA-typed donors. Of the roughly 400 genotyped donors, roughly 80% were placed in the genetic ancestry cluster associated with self-reported Caucasian donors. The study aimed to test whether cataloging public T cell receptors could reveal signatures of past pathogen exposure. The T cell repertoires of some 700 subjects were profiled by immunosequencing and related to cytomegalovirus serostatus. Besides the first cohort of 666 subjects, a separate validation cohort made up of over 95 different subjects was used. The study combined high-throughput TCR immunosequencing, statistical association of individual TCRs with disease status, and machine learning to predict cytomegalovirus infection status. A later analysis re-analyzed previously published TCR beta repertoires from 650 to 800 donors and added high-resolution HLA genotyping to study TCR occurrence patterns. Rather than using new phenotypic data, the later analysis identified candidate immune exposures from TCR beta sequences and from how often those sequences occurred across donors. In an earlier analysis of roughly 540 of the donors, high-throughput TCR beta sequencing was used to judge whether each TCR beta V gene segment behaved as functional or pseudogenic. Donor age, sex, ethnicity and CMV serostatus were collected together with the repertoire data. In a later genetic analysis, genome-wide SNP genotypes for about 60% of the 666 donors were used, and that subset was treated as a discovery cohort. Every repertoire in the discovery cohort had been generated on one and the same sequencing platform. HLA typing included class I and class II loci at four-digit resolution. Typing coverage varied by locus: about 629-640 donors for A, B, C, DRB1 and DQB1; under 550 for DQA1; more than 600 for DPA1; roughly 450 for DPB1. Because of strong linkage in the cohort, five DR-DQ haplotypes were treated as single units for association and clustering. Among some 410 genotyped donors of the cohort, an average of roughly 230,000 unique TCR beta nucleotide sequences was sequenced per donor, of which approximately 19% were non-productive. General findings and caveats noted by the study authors: Some 16 rarely observed V segments, including chromosome 9 orphons, were excluded from the earlier analysis of some 590 of the donors because counts were too low. In vitro tests confirmed that a few of the cytomegalovirus-associated TCR beta chains recognize cytomegalovirus antigens. Because HLA typing was missing for some donors at each locus, association tests included only the typed subset. According to a later genetic analysis, donors in an Asian-associated ancestry cluster had fewer N-insertions in productive TCRs than the roughly 700-donor mean. Only TCR beta chains were sequenced in this cohort, and the absence of alpha or paired-chain data limited detectable features. A later analysis reported that several top co-occurrence clusters appeared linked to parvovirus B19, influenza, CMV and Epstein-Barr virus. A later genetic analysis associated a missense DCLRE1C variant with V-gene and J-gene trimming of TCR beta chains, and an independent cohort replicated the association. A later analysis found that most CMV-associated TCR beta chains appeared HLA-restricted, with HLA associations seemingly driven largely by CMV exposure. Linkage disequilibrium might explain the correlated functional status among segregating V segments, but an unknown experimental factor could not be excluded. When HLA alleles, especially DR and DQ, strongly co-occurred, TCR associations were difficult to assign to individual alleles. The presence/absence analyses assumed that sequencing depth was roughly uniform across donors, and that assumption may not be true. The study listed 164 TCR beta chains as associated with cytomegalovirus. In a later analysis, HLA-associated TCR beta chains showed more clonal expansion and lower generation probabilities than non-associated chains that were equally common. Specific HLA alleles were associated with 16,951 TCR beta sequences at a false discovery rate of 0.05 in a later analysis. Some IMGT-functional V segments, including TRBV6-2 and TRBV6-3, could not be told apart with the 87-base-pair reads, so those segments were excluded. For the cohort, immune exposure information was limited to CMV serostatus. A cluster of highly shared sequence variants was judged likely to represent a technical artifact of the sequencing pipeline. An earlier analysis of some 590 of the donors showed that most TCR beta V segments appeared in productive rearrangements either about 87% or about 30% of the time, which broadly matched IMGT annotations. A further reported finding was that TCR beta sequences accurately predicted the HLA-A and HLA-B alleles for most subjects in the first cohort. The classifier was reported to diagnose cytomegalovirus status with high specificity and sensitivity in both the original cohort and the validation cohort. Across donors, most TCR sequences were observed very rarely, whereas some public TCRs were present in many individuals. It was suggested by the authors that the approach could potentially be generalized to other disease states and immunological phenotypes. In a later analysis, the rate of TCR association differed among HLA loci, with DRB1 alleles having the most associated TCRs and HLA-C alleles having the fewest.

On this clone itself: Its antigen is unknown. The sample holds no much larger clone one base away, and base qualities are not on file.

The library came from the immunoSEQ multiplex PCR assay. The multiplex PCR relied on a mix of 60 forward primers for TCR Vbeta segments and 13 reverse primers for TCR Jbeta segments. The CDR3 region of rearranged TCR beta genes was amplified from genomic DNA by a multiplex PCR assay. The Illumina HiSeq System was used to sequence the amplified TCR beta libraries as 87-base-pair reads. From the authors' description of their analysis: A later analysis tallied 75 million to 95 million unique TCR beta chains across the 610 or so repertoires, and around 12 million of those chains were shared by two or more donors. Raw reads were error-corrected and collapsed into unique sequences with a nearest-neighbor algorithm that merged closely related sequences to remove PCR and sequencing errors. Alignment of CDR3 sequences to IMGT reference sequences was used to assign V, D and J gene segments. For a sequence to be retained, at least a six-nucleotide match to both a V gene segment and a J gene segment was required. Rearrangements were called productive when the CDR3 lacked stop codons and stayed in frame with V and J; all others were non-productive. CDR3 was defined by IMGT convention, running from the second conserved V-encoded cysteine to the conserved J-encoded phenylalanine. The earlier analysis of 500 to 750 of the donors excluded any sequence lacking an unambiguous match to a single V gene segment. In an earlier analysis of 587 of the donors, a V segment was called functional when productive rearrangements were above 56.7%, and segregating when the standard deviation between donors exceeded 5%. A statistical classification framework was built for diagnosing cytomegalovirus status from the catalog of TCR beta chain sequences. In a later analysis, TCR nucleotide sequences were compared against IMGT/GENE-DB human TR gene sequences so that V and J genes could be assigned. In a later analysis, CDR3 sequences and most-parsimonious VDJ recombination scenarios were assigned using the TCRdist pipeline. In a later analysis, each TCR beta chain was defined by its CDR3 amino acid sequence together with its V-gene family, and reads lacking a unique V-gene family were excluded. To address suspected cross-contamination and a sequencing artifact, a later analysis removed 592 highly shared, low-generation-probability nucleotide sequences. In a later analysis, a clonal expansion index was calculated for each public chain from normalized within-repertoire ranks of inferred template counts. In a later analysis, generation probabilities were computed with a VDJ recombination model fitted to out-of-frame rearrangements, and the resulting probabilities were checked against IGoR. In a later analysis, TCR-TCR, TCR-HLA and TCR-CMV co-occurrence was scored with hypergeometric tests, and a repertoire-size bias correction was applied to TCR pairs. A later analysis estimated false discovery rates by permuting HLA or CMV assignments 20 times. In a later analysis, co-occurring TCRs were grouped with DBSCAN, and TCRdist sequence similarity was added when clustering was performed within HLA-allele-positive subsets. Repertoires with fewer than 30,000 or more than 120,000 public chains, plus five repertoires with anomalous nucleotide sharing, were excluded from co-occurrence clustering. This is the immuneACCESS table as TCRdb keeps it, with only in-frame sequences that have V and J called. A part of the clones is gone; compared with another copy, unresolved V genes explain less than half, and the rest is unexplained. The V and J calls and clone size were taken over from that table, and D and trimming were inferred from the DNA. The sample table contains approximately 200,000 clones; only one count was recorded for 70% to 90% of them. Of the sample, 2% to 2.5% is held by the ten largest clones.

Germline trimming: 6 bases from V, 4 bases from J; junction bases outside gene matches: 4. The CDR3 spans 14 residues, from the cysteine through the phenylalanine. Here the CDR3 DNA is all that survives: 42 bases in frame from base 1. The germline V gene (reference sequence) yields MNHNY for CDR1 and SVGAGI for CDR2. The cohort comprised fewer than 750 healthy bone marrow donors. At the time of sampling, every cohort member was nominally healthy, though immune exposures that went unrecorded were likely present. The donor tested CMV seronegative and was one of the 352 seronegative cohort members. A peripheral blood sample was provided by each donor, and peripheral blood mononuclear cells were used for TCR beta sequencing. Genomic DNA was extracted from the blood cell samples with the Qiagen DNeasy Blood Extraction Kit.

The specimen was PBMCs. This TCR came from a woman aged 45 to 65 in good health and CMV-seronegative. The V and J segments used are TRBV6-6 and TRBJ2-3, and TRBD2 matches 10 of the central bases. The CDR3 has the sequence CASRDSGRPDTQYF. The nucleotide sequence reads as follows: TGTGCCAGCAGAGATAGCGGGAGGCCAGATACGCAGTATTTT.